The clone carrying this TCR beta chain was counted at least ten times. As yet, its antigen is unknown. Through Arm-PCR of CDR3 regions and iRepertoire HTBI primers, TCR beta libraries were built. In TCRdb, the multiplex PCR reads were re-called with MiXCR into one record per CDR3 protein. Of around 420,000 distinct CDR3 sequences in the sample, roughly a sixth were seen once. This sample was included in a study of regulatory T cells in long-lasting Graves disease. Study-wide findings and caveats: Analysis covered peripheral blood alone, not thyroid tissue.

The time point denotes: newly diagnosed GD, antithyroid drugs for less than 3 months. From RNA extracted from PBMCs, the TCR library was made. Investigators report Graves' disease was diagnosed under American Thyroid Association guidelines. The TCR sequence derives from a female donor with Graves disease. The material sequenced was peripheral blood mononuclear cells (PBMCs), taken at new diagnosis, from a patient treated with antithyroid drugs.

CDR3 loop: CASSLEQYGYTF. The CDR3, as DNA: TGTGCCAGCAGCTTAGAACAGTATGGCTACACCTTC. This chain joins TRBV7-2 and TRBJ1-2; D is ambiguous. The V gene's germline CDR1 is SGHTA and CDR2 FQGNSA. The length of the CDR3 is 12 residues. Trimming removed 1 base from V and 5 bases from J, with 5 bases in between.